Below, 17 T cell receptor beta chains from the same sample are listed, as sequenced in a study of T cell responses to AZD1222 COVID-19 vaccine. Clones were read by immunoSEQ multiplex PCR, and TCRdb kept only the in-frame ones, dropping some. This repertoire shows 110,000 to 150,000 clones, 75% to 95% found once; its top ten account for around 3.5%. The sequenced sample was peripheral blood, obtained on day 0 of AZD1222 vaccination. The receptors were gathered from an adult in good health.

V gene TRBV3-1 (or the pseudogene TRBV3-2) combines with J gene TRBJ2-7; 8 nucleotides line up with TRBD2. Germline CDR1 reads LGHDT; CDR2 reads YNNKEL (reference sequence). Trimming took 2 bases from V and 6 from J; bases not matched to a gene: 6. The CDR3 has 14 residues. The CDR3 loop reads CASSQSSGAGEQYF. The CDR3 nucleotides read TGTGCCAGCAGCCAAAGTAGCGGGGCCGGCGAGCAGTACTTC.

CDR3 protein: CASSLLRGRGAGVLSGANVLTF. In DNA form, the CDR3 reads TGTGCCAGCAGTTTACTGCGGGGGCGCGGTGCGGGCGTCCTCTCTGGGGCCAACGTCCTGACTTTC. This chain uses TRBV27 with TRBJ2-6; D may be TRBD2 (7 bases). The CDR3 length is 22 residues. Germline assignment: CDR1 MNHEY and CDR2 SMNVEV (reference sequence). With 2 bases removed from V and 0 bases from J, the gap between germline ends came to 26 bases.

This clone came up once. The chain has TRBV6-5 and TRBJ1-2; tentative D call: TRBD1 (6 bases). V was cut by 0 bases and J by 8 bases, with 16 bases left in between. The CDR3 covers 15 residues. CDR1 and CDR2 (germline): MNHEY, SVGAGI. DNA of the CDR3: TGTGCCAGCAGTTACTCGAGGGATCCGGGGGGCGGCTACACCTTC. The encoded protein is CASSYSRDPGGGYTF.

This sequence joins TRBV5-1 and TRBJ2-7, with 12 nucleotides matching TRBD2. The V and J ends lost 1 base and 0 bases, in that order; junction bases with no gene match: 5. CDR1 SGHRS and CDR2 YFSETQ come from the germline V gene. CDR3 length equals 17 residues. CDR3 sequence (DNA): TGCGCCAGCAGCTTGCCGCTACTAGCGGGAGGCTCCTACGAGCAGTACTTC. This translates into CASSLPLLAGGSYEQYF.

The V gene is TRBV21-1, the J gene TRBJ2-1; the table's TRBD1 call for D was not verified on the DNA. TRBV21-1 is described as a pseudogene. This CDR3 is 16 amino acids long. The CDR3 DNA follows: TGTGCCAGCAGCAAAGTGAGGAAACAGGGGGCCTATGAGCAGTTCTTC. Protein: CASSKVRKQGAYEQFF.

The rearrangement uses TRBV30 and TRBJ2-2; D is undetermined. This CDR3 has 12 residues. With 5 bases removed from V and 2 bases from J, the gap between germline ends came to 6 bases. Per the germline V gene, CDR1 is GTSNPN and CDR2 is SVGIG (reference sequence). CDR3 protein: CAWGKNTGELFF. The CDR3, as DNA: TGTGCCTGGGGAAAAAACACCGGGGAGCTGTTTTTT.

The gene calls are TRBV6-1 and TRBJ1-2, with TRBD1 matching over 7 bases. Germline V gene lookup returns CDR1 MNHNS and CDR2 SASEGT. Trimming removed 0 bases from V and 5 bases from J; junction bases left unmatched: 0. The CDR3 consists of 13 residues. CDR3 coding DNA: TGTGCCAGCAGTGAAGCCAGGGGGTATGGCTACACCTTC. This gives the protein CASSEARGYGYTF.

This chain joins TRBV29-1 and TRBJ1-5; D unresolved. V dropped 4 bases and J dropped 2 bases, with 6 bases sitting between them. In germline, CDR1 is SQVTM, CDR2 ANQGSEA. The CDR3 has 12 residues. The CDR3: CSVGLGNQPQHF. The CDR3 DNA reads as TGCAGCGTTGGTTTGGGCAATCAGCCCCAGCATTTT.

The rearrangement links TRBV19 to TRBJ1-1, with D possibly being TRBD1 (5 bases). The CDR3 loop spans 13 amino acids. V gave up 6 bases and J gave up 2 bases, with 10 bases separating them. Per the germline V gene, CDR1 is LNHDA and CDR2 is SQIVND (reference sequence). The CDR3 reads CASSSGGNTEAFF. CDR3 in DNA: TGTGCCAGTAGCAGCGGGGGTAACACTGAAGCTTTCTTT.

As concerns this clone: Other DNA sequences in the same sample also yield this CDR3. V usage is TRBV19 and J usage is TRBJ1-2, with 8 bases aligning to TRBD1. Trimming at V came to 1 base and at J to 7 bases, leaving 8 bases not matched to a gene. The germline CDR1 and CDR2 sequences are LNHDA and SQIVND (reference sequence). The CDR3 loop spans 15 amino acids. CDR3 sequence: CASSIGGQGVGGYTF. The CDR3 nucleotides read TGTGCCAGTAGTATAGGCGGACAGGGAGTCGGTGGCTACACCTTC.

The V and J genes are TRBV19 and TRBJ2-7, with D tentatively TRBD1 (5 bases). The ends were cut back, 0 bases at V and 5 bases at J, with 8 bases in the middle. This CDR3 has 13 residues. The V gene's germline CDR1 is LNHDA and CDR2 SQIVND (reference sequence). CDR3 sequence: CASSIDRANEQYF. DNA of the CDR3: TGTGCCAGTAGTATAGACAGGGCCAACGAGCAGTACTTC.

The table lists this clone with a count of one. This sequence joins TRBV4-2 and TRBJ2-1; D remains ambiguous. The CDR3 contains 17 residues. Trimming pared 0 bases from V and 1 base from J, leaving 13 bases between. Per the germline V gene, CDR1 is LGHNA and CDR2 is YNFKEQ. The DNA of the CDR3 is TGTGCCAGCAGCCAAGAGGCTAGTCGGCCTTCCTACAATGAGCAGTTCTTC. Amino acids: CASSQEASRPSYNEQFF.

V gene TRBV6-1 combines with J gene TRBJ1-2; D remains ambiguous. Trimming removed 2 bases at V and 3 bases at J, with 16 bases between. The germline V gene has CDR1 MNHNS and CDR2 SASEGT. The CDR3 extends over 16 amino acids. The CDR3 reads CASSESVFVMDYGYTF. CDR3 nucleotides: TGTGCCAGCAGTGAAAGTGTGTTTGTAATGGACTATGGCTACACCTTC.

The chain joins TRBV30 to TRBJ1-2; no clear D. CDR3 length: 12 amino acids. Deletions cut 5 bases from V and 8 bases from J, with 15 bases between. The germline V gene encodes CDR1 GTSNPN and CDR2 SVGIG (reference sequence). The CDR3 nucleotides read TGTGCCTGGTACTCTTCGGGTGGGGGCTACACCTTC. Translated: CAWYSSGGGYTF.

The CDR3 sequence: CAWGGVNEKLFF. CDR3 DNA sequence: TGTGCCTGGGGGGGGGTTAATGAAAAACTGTTTTTT. This chain uses TRBV30 with TRBJ1-4; D possibly corresponds to TRBD1 (5 bases). Germline V gene data show CDR1 as GTSNPN and CDR2 as SVGIG (reference sequence). V was pared by 5 bases and J by 4 bases, with 8 bases between. The CDR3 is made up of 12 amino acids.

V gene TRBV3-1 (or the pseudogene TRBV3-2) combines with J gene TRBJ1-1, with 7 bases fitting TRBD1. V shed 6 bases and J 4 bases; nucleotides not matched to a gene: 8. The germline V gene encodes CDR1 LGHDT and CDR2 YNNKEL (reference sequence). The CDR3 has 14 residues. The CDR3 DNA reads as TGTGCCAGCAGAGTGTGGCAGGGGGGCACTGAAGCTTTCTTT. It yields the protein CASRVWQGGTEAFF.

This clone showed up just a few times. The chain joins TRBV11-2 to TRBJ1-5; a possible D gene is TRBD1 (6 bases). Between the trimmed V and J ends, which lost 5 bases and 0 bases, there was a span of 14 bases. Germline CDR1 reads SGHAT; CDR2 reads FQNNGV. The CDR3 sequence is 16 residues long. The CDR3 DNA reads TGTGCCAGCAGCAGATCGACAGGAGATAGCAATCAGCCCCAGCATTTT. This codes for CASSRSTGDSNQPQHF.